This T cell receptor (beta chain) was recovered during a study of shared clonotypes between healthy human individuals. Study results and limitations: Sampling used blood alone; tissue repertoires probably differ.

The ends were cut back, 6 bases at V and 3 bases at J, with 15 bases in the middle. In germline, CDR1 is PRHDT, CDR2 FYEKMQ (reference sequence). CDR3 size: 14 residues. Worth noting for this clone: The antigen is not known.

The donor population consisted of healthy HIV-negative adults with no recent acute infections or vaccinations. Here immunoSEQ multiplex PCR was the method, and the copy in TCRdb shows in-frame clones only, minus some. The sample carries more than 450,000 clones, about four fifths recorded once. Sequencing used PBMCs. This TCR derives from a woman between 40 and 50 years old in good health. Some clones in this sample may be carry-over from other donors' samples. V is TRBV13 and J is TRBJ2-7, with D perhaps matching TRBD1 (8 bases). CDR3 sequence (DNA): TGTGCCAGCAGATATACAGGGGGGGACTACGAGCAGTACTTC. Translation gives CASRYTGGDYEQYF.